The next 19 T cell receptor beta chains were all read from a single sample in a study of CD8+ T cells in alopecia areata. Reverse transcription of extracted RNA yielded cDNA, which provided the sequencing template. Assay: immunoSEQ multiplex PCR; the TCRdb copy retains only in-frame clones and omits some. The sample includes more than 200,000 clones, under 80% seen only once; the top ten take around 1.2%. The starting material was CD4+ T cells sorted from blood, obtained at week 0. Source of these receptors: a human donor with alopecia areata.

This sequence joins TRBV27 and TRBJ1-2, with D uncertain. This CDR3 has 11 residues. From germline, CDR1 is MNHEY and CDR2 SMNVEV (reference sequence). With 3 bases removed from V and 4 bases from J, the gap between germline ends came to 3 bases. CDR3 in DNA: TGTGCCAGCAGTTTGACCTATGGCTACACCTTC. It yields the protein CASSLTYGYTF.

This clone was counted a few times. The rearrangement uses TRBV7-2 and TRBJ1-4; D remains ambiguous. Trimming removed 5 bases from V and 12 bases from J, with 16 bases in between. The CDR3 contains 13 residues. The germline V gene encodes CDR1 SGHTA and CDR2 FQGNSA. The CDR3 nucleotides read TGTGCCAGCAGCCGAGACCCCATCGGGGAACTGTTTTTT. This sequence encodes CASSRDPIGELFF.

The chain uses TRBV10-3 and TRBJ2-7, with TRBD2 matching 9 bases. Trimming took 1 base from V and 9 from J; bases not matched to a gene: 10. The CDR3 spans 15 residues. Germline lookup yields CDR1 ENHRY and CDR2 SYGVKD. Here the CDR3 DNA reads TGTGCCATCAGTGAGTTGGGAGCGGGGGGCCTAGGGCAGTACTTC. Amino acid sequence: CAISELGAGGLGQYF.

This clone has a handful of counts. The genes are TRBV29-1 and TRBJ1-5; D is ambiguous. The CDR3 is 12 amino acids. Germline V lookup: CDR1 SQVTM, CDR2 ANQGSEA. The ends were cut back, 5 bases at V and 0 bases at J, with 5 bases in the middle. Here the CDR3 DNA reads TGCAGCGTTTCCGGTAGCAATCAGCCCCAGCATTTT. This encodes CSVSGSNQPQHF.

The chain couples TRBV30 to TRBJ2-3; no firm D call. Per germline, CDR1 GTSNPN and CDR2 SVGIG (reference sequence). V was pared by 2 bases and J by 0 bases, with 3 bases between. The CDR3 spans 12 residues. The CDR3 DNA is TGTGCCTGGAGTCCCAGCACAGATACGCAGTATTTT. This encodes CAWSPSTDTQYF.

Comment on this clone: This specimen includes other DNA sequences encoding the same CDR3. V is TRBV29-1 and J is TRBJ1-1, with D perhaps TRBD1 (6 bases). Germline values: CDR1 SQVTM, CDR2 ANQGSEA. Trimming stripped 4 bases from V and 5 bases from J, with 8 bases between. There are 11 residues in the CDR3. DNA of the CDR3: TGCAGCGTTGGAAGGGGGACTGAAGCTTTCTTT. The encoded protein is CSVGRGTEAFF.

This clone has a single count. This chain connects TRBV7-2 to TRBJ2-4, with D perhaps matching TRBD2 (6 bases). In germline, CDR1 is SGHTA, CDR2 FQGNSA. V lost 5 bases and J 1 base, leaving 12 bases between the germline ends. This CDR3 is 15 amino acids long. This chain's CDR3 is CASSPWGRAKNIQYF. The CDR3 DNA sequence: TGTGCCAGCAGCCCTTGGGGGAGGGCCAAAAACATTCAGTACTTC.

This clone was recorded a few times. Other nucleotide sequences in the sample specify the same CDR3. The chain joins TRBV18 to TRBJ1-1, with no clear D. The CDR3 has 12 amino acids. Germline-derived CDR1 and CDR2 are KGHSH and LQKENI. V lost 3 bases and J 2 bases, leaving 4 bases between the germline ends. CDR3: CASSPDNTEAFF. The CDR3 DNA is TGTGCCAGCTCACCGGATAACACTGAAGCTTTCTTT.

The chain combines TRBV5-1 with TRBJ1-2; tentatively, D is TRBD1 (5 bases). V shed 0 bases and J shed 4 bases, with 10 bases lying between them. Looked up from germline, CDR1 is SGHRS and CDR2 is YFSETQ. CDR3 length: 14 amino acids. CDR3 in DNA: TGCGCCAGCAGCTTGGTTGCAGGGTCCTATGGCTACACCTTC. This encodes CASSLVAGSYGYTF.

This CDR3 is CASSVEAGGHNEQFF. In DNA, the CDR3 is TGTGCCAGCAGCGTAGAAGCGGGGGGGCACAATGAGCAGTTCTTC. V and J are TRBV9 and TRBJ2-1; the match to TRBD2 covers 10 bases. The CDR3 is 15 residues long. V lost 0 bases to trimming and J lost 5 bases; unmatched junction nucleotides: 2. CDR1 is SGDLS, CDR2 YYNGEE, per germline.

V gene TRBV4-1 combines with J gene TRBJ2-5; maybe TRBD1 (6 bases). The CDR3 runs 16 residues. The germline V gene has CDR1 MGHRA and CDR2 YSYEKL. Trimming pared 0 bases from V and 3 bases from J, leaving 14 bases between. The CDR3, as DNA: TGCGCCAGCAGCCAAGATCGCGACAGGTTTAAAGAGACCCAGTACTTC. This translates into CASSQDRDRFKETQYF.

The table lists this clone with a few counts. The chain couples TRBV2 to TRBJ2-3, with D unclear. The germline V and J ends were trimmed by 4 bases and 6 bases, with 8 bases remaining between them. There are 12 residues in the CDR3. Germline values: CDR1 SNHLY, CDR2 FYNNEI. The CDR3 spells CASSVRQDTQYF. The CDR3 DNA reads TGTGCCAGCAGTGTCCGGCAGGATACGCAGTATTTT.

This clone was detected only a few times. As DNA, the CDR3 is TGTGCCAGTAGTATTGGAACAGGGGAGCACGAGCAGTACTTC. Protein: CASSIGTGEHEQYF. The chain couples TRBV19 to TRBJ2-7; the match to TRBD1 covers 7 bases. The CDR3 loop spans 14 amino acids. Looked up from germline, CDR1 is LNHDA and CDR2 is SQIVND (reference sequence). Losses at the gene ends were 3 bases for V and 5 bases for J; bases not matched to a gene: 7.

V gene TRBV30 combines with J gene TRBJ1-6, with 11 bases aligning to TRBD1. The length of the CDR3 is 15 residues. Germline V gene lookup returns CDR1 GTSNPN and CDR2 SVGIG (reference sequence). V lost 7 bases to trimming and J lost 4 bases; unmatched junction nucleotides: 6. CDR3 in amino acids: CASRTGGRYNSPLHF. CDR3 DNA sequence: TGTGCCTCACGGACAGGGGGCCGATATAATTCACCCCTCCACTTT.

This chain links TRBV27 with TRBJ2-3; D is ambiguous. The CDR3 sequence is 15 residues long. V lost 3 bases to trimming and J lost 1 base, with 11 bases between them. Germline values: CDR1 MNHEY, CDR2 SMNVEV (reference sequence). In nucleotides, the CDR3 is TGTGCCAGCAGTTTCGGTGGGCTGCGCACAGATACGCAGTATTTT. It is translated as CASSFGGLRTDTQYF.

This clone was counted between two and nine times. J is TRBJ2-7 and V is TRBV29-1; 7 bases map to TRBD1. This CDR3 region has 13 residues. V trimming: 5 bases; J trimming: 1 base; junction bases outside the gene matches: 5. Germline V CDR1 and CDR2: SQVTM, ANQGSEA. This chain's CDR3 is CSVTRDSSYEQYF. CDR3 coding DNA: TGCAGCGTTACCCGGGACAGTTCCTACGAGCAGTACTTC.

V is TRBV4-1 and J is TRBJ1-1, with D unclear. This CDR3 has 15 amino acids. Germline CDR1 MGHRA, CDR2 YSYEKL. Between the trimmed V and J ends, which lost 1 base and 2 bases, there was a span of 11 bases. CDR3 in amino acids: CASSQVPGPNTEAFF. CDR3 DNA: TGCGCCAGCAGCCAAGTTCCGGGCCCAAACACTGAAGCTTTCTTT.

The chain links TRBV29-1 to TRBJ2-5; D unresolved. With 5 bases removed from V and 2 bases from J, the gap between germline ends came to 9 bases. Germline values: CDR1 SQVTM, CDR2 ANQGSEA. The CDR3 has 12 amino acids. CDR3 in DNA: TGCAGCGTTCTTGTGGTGCAAGAGACCCAGTACTTC. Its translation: CSVLVVQETQYF.

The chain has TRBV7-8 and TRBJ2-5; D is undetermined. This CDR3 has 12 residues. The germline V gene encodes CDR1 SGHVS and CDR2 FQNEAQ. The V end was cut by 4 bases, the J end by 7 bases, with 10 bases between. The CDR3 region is CASSSSVGTQYF. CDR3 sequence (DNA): TGTGCCAGCAGCTCTTCGGTGGGGACCCAGTACTTC.